The 5 T cell receptor beta chains in this list originate from one sample, sequenced in a study of T cells in Graves' hyperthyroidism and ophthalmopathy. The TCR beta CDR3 regions underwent amplification using RNA transcripts as the source. First-round RT-PCR with HTBI primers amplified the TCR CDR3 region. TCRdb re-analysed the multiplex PCR reads in MiXCR, keeping a single row per CDR3 protein. The profile covers around 440,000 distinct CDR3 sequences, with approximately 14% appearing a single time and about 14% taken by the ten largest. Sequencing input: blood. Source of these receptors: a woman between 18 and 29 years old with Graves' hyperthyroidism.

This clonotype has at least ten counts. V and J are TRBV10-2 and TRBJ2-3, with 8 bases lining up with TRBD1. V was clipped by 4 bases and J by 6 bases; unmatched bases: 9. Germline CDR1 and CDR2: WSHSY and SAAADI. This CDR3 comprises 15 residues. The CDR3 nucleotides are TGCGCCAGCAGTGCGATTACAGGGGGAACGGATACGCAGTATTTT. This gives the protein CASSAITGGTDTQYF.

This clonotype was recorded many times. This chain connects TRBV20-1 to TRBJ2-7, with D tentatively TRBD1 (5 bases). The V end was cut by 4 bases, the J end by 1 base, with 8 bases between. CDR1 is DFQATT and CDR2 is SNEGSKA in the germline V gene (reference sequence). The CDR3 runs to 12 residues. The CDR3 here is CSATRQSYEQYF. In nucleotides, the CDR3 is TGCAGTGCTACCCGACAGTCCTACGAGCAGTACTTC.

The chain couples TRBV27 to TRBJ2-1, with 10 bases fitting TRBD2. Germline V gene lookup returns CDR1 MNHEY and CDR2 SMNVEV (reference sequence). The CDR3 spans 15 residues. J lost 8 bases, V lost 6 bases, and 10 bases had no gene match. CDR3 residues: CASSLSSGSRYEQFF. In DNA form, the CDR3 reads TGTGCCAGCAGCCTCTCTAGCGGGAGTCGGTATGAGCAGTTCTTC.

In its sample, this clonotype was seen many times. V is TRBV20-1 and J is TRBJ2-3; a possible D gene is TRBD1 (5 bases). Germline-derived CDR1 and CDR2 are DFQATT and SNEGSKA (reference sequence). The CDR3 length is 11 residues. The CDR3, as DNA: TGCACAGTGGGGCTTGGAGATACGCAGTATTTT. Residues: CTVGLGDTQYF.

This clonotype was picked up one time. This chain uses TRBV7-2 with TRBJ2-7; 9 bases line up with TRBD2. The CDR3 covers 15 residues. In germline, CDR1 is SGHTA, CDR2 FQGNSA. Unmatched junction bases numbered 12, after V lost 5 bases and J lost 7 bases. CDR3 loop: CASSRIGGGAEEQYF. The CDR3 DNA is TGTGCCAGCAGCAGAATTGGCGGGGGGGCGGAAGAGCAGTACTTC.